The 2 T cell receptor beta chains reported below all come from one sample, sequenced in a study of T cell responses to AZD1222 COVID-19 vaccine. Using immunoSEQ multiplex PCR, the repertoire was profiled, and TCRdb retains in-frame clones only, with some absent. The sample holds about 140,000 clones, about 90% seen once. Specimen: peripheral blood, collected on day 0 of AZD1222 vaccination. These receptors came from an adult in good health.

This chain links TRBV6-6 with TRBJ2-7; 9 nucleotides agree with TRBD2. V shed 7 bases, J shed 0 bases, and the junction held 4 bases outside the gene matches. The CDR3 has 14 residues. The germline V gene encodes CDR1 MNHNY and CDR2 SVGAGI (reference sequence). The CDR3 region is CASNLAGPSYEQYF. CDR3 in DNA: TGTGCCAGCAATCTAGCGGGGCCCTCCTACGAGCAGTACTTC.

The chain recombines TRBV19 with TRBJ1-4; the D gene is possibly TRBD1 (5 bases). Germline assignment: CDR1 LNHDA and CDR2 SQIVND (reference sequence). The CDR3 is 15 residues long. V lost 7 bases and J lost 8, with 20 bases in between. The CDR3 region has the DNA TGTGCCAGTAACACTAAGGGGAGGCCGGGAGAAAAACTGTTTTTT. It codes for CASNTKGRPGEKLFF.